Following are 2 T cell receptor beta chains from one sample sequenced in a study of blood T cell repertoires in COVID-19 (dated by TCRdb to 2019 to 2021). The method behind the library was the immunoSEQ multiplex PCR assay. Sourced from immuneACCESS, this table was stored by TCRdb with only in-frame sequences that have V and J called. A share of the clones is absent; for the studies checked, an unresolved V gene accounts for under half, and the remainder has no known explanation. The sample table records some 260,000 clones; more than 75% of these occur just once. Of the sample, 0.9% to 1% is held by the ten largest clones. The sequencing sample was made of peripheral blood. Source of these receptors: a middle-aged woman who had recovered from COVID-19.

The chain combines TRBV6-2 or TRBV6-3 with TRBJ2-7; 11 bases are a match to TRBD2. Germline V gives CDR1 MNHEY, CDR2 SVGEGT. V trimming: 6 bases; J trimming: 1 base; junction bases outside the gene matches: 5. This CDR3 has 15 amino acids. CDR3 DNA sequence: TGTGCCAGCAGCGGGACTAGCGGAACATCCTACGAGCAGTACGTC. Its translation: CASSGTSGTSYEQYV.

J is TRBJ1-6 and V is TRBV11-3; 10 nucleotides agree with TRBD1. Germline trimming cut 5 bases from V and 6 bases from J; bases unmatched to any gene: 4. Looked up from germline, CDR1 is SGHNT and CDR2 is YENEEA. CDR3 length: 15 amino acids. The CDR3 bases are TGTGCCAGCAGCCCCCGGACAGGGGGTAATTCACCCCTCCACTTT. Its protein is CASSPRTGGNSPLHF.